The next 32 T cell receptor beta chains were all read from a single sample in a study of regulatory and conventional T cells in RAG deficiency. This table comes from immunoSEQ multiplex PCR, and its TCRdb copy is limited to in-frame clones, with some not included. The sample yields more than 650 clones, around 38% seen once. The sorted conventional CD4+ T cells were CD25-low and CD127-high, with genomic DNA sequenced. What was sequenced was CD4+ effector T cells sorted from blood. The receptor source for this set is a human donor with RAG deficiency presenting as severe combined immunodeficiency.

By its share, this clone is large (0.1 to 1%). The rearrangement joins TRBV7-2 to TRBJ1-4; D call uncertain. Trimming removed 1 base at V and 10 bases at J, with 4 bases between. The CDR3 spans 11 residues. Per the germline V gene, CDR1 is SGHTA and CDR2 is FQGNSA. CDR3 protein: CASSLELKLFF. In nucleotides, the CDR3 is TGTGCCAGCAGCTTAGAGCTAAAACTGTTTTTT. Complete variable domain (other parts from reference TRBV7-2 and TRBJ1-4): GAGVSQSPSNKVTEKGKDVELRCDPISGHTALYWYRQSLGQGLEFLIYFQGNSAPDKSGLPSDRFSAERTGGSVSTLTIQRTQQEDSAVYLCASSLELKLFFGSGTQLSVL.

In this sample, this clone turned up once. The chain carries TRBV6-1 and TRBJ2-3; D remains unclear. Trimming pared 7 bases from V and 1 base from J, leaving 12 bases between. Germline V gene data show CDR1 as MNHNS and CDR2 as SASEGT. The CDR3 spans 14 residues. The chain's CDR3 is CASTTVLGTDTQYF. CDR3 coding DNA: TGTGCCAGCACCACGGTGCTAGGCACAGATACGCAGTATTTT.

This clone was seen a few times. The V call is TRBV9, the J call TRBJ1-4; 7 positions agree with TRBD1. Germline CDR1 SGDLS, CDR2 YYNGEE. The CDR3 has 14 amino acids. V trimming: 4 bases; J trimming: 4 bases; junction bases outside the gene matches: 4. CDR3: CASSRRGNNEKLFF. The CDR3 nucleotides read TGTGCCAGCAGCCGCAGGGGGAATAATGAAAAACTGTTTTTT.

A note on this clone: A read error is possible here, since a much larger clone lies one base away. The CDR3 DNA sequence: TGTGCCAGCAGCTCACCACAAGAGACCCAGTACTTC. Its translation is CASSSPQETQYF. The rearrangement joins TRBV5-4 to TRBJ2-5; D unresolved. Trimming removed 3 bases from V and 2 bases from J, with 5 bases in between. The CDR3 has 12 amino acids. Germline V gene lookup returns CDR1 SGHNT and CDR2 YYREEE (reference sequence).

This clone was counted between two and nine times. The CDR3 loop is CASSLDRDTYGYTF. In nucleotides, the CDR3 is TGTGCCAGCAGTTTAGACAGGGACACCTATGGCTACACCTTC. The V gene is TRBV27, the J gene TRBJ1-2; TRBD1 matches 7 bases. The CDR3 covers 14 residues. Losses at the gene ends were 2 bases for V and 4 bases for J; bases not matched to a gene: 4. The germline gives CDR1 MNHEY, CDR2 SMNVEV (reference sequence).

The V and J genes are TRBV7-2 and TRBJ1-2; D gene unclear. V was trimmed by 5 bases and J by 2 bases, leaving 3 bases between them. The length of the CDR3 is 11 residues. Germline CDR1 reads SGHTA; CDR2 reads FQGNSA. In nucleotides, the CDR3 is TGTGCCAGCAGCCGAAACTATGGCTACACCTTC. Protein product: CASSRNYGYTF.

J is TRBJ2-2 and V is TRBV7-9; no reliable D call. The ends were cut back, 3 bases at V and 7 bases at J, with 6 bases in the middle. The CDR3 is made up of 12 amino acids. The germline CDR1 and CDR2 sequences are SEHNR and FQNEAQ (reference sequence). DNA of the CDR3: TGTGCCAGCAGCTTTTCTGGCGGGGAGCTGTTTTTT. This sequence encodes CASSFSGGELFF.

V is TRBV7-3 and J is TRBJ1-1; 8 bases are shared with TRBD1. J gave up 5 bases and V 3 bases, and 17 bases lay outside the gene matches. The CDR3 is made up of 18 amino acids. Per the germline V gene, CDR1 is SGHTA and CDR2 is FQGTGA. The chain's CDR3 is CASSFGPRGPLWGTEAFF. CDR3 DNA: TGTGCCAGCAGCTTTGGACCCAGGGGGCCCCTTTGGGGTACTGAAGCTTTCTTT. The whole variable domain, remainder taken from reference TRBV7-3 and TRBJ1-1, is GAGVSQTPSNKVTEKGKYVELRCDPISGHTALYWYRQSLGQGPEFLIYFQGTGAADDSGLPNDRFFAVRPEGSVSTLKIQRTERGDSAVYLCASSFGPRGPLWGTEAFFGQGTRLTVV.

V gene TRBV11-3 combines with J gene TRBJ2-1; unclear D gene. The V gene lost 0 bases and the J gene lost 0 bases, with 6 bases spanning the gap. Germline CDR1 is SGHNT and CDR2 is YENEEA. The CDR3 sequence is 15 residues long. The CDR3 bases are TGTGCCAGCAGCTTAGAGGGATTCTCCTACAATGAGCAGTTCTTC. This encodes CASSLEGFSYNEQFF.

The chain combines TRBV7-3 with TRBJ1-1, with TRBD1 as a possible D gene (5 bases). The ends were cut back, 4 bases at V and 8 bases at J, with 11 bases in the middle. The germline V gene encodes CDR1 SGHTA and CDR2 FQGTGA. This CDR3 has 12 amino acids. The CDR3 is CASSWGDWEAFF. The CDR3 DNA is TGTGCCAGCAGCTGGGGGGACTGGGAAGCTTTCTTT.

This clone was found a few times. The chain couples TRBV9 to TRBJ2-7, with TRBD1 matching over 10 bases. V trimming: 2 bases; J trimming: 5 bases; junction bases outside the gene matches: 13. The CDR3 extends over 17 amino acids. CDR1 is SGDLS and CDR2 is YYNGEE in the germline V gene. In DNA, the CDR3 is TGTGCCAGCAGCGTGCGGGGTCGGGACAGGGGTATCGACGAGCAGTACTTC. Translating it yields CASSVRGRDRGIDEQYF.

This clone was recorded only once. The CDR3 loop is CASTTGIHEQYF. CDR3 DNA sequence: TGTGCCAGCACCACAGGGATACACGAGCAGTACTTC. V is TRBV27 and J is TRBJ2-7; weak D call: TRBD1 (6 bases). This CDR3 contains 12 residues. Germline CDR1 and CDR2: MNHEY and SMNVEV (reference sequence). Trimming took 7 bases from V and 5 from J, leaving 12 bases between them.

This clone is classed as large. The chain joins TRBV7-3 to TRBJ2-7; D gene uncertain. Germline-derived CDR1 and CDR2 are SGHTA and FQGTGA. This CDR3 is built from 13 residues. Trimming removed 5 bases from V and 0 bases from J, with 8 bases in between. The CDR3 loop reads CASSPTPSYEQYF. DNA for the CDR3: TGTGCCAGCAGCCCCACCCCCTCCTACGAGCAGTACTTC.

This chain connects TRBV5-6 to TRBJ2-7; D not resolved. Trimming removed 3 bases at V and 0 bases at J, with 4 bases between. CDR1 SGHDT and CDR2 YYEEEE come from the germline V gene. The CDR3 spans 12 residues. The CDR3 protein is CASSWVSYEQYF. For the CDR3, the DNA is TGTGCCAGCAGCTGGGTCTCCTACGAGCAGTACTTC.

The CDR3 spells CASSVRTGGDYGYTF. CDR3 nucleotides: TGTGCCAGCAGCGTGCGAACAGGGGGCGACTATGGCTACACCTTC. The gene calls are TRBV7-4 and TRBJ1-2; TRBD1 aligns across 9 bases. The CDR3 is 15 residues long. Germline CDR1 is SGHVT and CDR2 is SQSDAQ. V was clipped by 5 bases and J by 3 bases; unmatched bases: 7. Full variable domain (missing parts from reference TRBV7-4 and TRBJ1-2): GAGVSQSPRYKVAKRGRDVALRCDSISGHVTLYWYRQTLGQGSEVLTYSQSDAQRDKSGRPSGRFSAERPERSVSTLKIQRTEQGDSAVYLCASSVRTGGDYGYTFGSGTRLTVV.

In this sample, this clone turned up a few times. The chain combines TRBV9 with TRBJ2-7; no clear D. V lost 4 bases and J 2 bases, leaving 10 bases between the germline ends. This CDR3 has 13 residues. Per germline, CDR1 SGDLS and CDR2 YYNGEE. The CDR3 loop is CASSPLSTYEQYF. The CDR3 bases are TGTGCCAGCAGCCCACTATCGACCTACGAGCAGTACTTC.

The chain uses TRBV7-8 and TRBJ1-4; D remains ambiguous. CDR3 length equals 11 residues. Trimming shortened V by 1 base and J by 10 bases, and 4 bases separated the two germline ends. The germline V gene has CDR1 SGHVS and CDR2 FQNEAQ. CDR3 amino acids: CASSLELKLFF. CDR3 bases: TGTGCCAGCAGCTTAGAGCTAAAACTGTTTTTT.

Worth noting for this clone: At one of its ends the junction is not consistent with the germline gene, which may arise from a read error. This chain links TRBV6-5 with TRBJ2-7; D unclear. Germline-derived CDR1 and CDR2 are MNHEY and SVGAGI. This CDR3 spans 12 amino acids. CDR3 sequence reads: CAISELAYEQYF. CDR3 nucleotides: TGTGCCATCAGTGAGTTGGCCTACGAGCAGTACTTC.

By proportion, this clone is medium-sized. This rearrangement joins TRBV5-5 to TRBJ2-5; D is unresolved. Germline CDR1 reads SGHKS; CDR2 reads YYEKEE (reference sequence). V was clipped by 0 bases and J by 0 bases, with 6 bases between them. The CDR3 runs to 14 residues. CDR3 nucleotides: TGTGCCAGCAGCTTGGACGGATACCAAGAGACCCAGTACTTC. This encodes CASSLDGYQETQYF.

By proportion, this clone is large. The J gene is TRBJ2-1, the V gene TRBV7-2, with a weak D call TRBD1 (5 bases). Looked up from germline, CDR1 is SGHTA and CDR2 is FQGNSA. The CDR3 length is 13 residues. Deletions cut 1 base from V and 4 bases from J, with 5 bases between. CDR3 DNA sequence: TGTGCCAGCAGCTTAGGGACATACAATGAGCAGTTCTTC. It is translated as CASSLGTYNEQFF.

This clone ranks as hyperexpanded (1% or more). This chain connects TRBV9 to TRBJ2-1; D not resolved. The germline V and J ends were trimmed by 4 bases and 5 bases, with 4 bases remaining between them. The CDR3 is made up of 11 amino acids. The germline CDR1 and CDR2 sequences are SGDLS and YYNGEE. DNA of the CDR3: TGTGCCAGCAGCCTCCACAATGAGCAGTTCTTC. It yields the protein CASSLHNEQFF.

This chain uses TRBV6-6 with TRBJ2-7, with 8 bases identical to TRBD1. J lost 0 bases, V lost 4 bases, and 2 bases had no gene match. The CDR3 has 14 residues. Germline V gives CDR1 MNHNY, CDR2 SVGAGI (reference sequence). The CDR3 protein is CASSSGTGSYEQYF. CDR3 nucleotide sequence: TGTGCCAGCAGTTCCGGGACAGGCTCCTACGAGCAGTACTTC.

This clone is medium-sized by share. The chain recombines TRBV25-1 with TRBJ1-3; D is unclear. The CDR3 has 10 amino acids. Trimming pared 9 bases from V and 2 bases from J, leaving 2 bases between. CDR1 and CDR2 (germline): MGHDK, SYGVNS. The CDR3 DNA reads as TGTGCCAGTGCTGGAAACACCATATATTTT. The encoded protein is CASAGNTIYF.

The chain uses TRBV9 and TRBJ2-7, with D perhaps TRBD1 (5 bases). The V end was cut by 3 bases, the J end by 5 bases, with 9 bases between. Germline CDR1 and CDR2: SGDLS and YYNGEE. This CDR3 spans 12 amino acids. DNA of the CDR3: TGTGCCAGCAGCGGACAGATGCACGAGCAGTACTTC. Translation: CASSGQMHEQYF.

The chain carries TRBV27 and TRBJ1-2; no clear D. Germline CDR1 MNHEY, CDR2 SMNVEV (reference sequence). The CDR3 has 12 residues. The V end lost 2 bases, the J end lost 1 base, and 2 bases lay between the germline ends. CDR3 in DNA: TGTGCCAGCAGTTTACATAACTATGGCTACACCTTC. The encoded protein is CASSLHNYGYTF.

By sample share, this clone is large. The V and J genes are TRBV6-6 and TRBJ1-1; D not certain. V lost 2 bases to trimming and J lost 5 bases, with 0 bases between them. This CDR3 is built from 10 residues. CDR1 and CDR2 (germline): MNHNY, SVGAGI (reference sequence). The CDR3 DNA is TGTGCCAGCAGTTACACTGAAGCTTTCTTT. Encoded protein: CASSYTEAFF.

CDR3 nucleotide sequence: TGTGCCAGCAGTTACTCTTCGGGCTTTGGAGCTTTCTTT. The encoded protein is CASSYSSGFGAFF. This sequence joins TRBV6-5 and TRBJ1-1, with D hard to call. V was cut by 0 bases and J by 10 bases, with 12 bases left in between. The length of the CDR3 is 13 residues. Germline V gene data show CDR1 as MNHEY and CDR2 as SVGAGI.

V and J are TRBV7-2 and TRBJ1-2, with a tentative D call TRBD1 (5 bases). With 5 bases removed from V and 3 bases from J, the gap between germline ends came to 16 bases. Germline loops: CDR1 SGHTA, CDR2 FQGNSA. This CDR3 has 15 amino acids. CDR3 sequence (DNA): TGTGCCAGCAGCGTGCGAACAGGTGTCGACTATGGCTACACCTTC. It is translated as CASSVRTGVDYGYTF.

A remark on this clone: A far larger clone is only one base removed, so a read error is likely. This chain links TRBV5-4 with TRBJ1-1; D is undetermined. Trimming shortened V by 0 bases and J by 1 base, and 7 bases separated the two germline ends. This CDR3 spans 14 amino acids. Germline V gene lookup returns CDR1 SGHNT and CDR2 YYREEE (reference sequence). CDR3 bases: TGTGCCAGCAGCTTGGCCCCCCCGAACACTGAAGCTTTCTTT. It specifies CASSLAPPNTEAFF.

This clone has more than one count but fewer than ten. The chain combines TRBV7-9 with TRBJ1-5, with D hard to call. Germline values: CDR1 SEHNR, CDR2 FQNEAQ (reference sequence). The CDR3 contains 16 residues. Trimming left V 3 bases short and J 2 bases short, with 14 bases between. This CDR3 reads CASSFSLGFGNQPQHF. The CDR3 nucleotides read TGTGCCAGCAGCTTTTCATTGGGTTTTGGCAATCAGCCCCAGCATTTT.

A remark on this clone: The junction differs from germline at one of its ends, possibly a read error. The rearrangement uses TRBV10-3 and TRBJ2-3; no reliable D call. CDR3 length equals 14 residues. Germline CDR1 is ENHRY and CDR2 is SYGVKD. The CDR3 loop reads CASSYSIAADTQYF. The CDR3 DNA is TGTGCCAGCAGTTACTCGATTGCCGCAGATACGCAGTATTTT.

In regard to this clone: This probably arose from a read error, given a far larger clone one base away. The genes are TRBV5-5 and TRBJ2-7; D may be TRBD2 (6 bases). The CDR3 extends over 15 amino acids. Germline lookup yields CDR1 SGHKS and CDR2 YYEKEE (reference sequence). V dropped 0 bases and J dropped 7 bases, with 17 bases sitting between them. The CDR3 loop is CASSLDPRGGGEQYF. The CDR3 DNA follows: TGTGCCAGCAGCTTGGATCCGCGGGGTGGGGGGGAGCAGTACTTC.